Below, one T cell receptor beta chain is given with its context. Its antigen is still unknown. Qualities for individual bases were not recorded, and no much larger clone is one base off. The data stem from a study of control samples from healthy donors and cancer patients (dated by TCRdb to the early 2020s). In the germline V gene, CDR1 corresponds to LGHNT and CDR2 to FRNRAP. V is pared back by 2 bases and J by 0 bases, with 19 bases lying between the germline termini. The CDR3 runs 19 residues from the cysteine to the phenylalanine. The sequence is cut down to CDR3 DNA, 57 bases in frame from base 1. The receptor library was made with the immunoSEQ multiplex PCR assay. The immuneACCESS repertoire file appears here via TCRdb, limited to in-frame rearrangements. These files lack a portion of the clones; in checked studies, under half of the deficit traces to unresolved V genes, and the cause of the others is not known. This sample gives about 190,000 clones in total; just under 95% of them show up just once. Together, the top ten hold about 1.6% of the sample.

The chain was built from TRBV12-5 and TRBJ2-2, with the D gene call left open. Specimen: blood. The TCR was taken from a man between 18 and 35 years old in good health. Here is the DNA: TGTGCTAGTGGTTTGCCCCCAAAGGTCAGTCTAACGAACACCGGGGAGCTGTTTTTT. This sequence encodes CASGLPPKVSLTNTGELFF.